The 23 T cell receptor beta chains below were found in one sample sequenced in a study of blood T cell repertoires in COVID-19. Only in-frame clones appear in the TCRdb table, and some are missing; sequencing was by immunoSEQ multiplex PCR. The profile shows about 200,000 clones, 80% to 90% of them singletons. Source material: peripheral blood. The source is a woman at least 80 years old with acute or convalescent COVID-19.

V gene TRBV7-9 combines with J gene TRBJ1-2; D is uncertain. CDR3 length: 15 amino acids. V was clipped by 0 bases and J by 2 bases, with 10 bases between them. The germline V gene encodes CDR1 SEHNR and CDR2 FQNEAQ (reference sequence). CDR3 region: CASSLARQNNYGYTF. In DNA, the CDR3 is TGTGCCAGCAGCTTAGCGAGGCAGAACAACTATGGCTACACCTTC.

V usage is TRBV11-2 and J usage is TRBJ1-2, with TRBD1 matching 8 bases. The V and J ends lost 3 bases and 5 bases, in that order; junction bases with no gene match: 8. Germline loops: CDR1 SGHAT, CDR2 FQNNGV. This CDR3 contains 15 residues. CDR3: CASSLDRVGEYGYTF. CDR3 DNA: TGTGCCAGCAGCTTGGACAGGGTAGGAGAGTATGGCTACACCTTC. Full variable domain (outside the CDR3, taken from reference TRBV11-2 and TRBJ1-2): EAGVAQSPRYKIIEKRQSVAFWCNPISGHATLYWYQQILGQGPKLLIQFQNNGVVDDSQLPKDRFSAERLKGVDSTLKIQPAKLEDSAVYLCASSLDRVGEYGYTFGSGTRLTVV.

The V call is TRBV28, the J call TRBJ2-2; D unresolved. The CDR3 covers 13 residues. Germline CDR1 and CDR2: MDHEN and SYDVKM. The V end was cut by 8 bases, the J end by 1 base, with 8 bases between. CDR3 region: CASGNLNTGELFF. The DNA for the CDR3 is TGTGCCAGCGGTAACTTGAACACCGGGGAGCTGTTTTTT.

The CDR3 DNA reads TGTGCCAGCAGGACAGCGACGAACACTGAAGCTTTCTTT. Residues: CASRTATNTEAFF. The rearrangement joins TRBV6-5 to TRBJ1-1; tentative D call: TRBD1 (5 bases). The V gene's germline CDR1 is MNHEY and CDR2 SVGAGI. V lost 6 bases, J lost 1 base, and 9 bases lay in between. The CDR3 consists of 13 residues.

This chain connects TRBV10-3 to TRBJ1-3; 7 bases match TRBD1. Germline-derived CDR1 and CDR2 are ENHRY and SYGVKD. The CDR3 is 16 residues long. The trim removed 6 bases at V and 1 base at J, leaving 9 bases unmatched. The CDR3 loop is CAISNLGGESGNTIYF. For the CDR3, the DNA is TGTGCCATCAGCAATTTAGGGGGCGAATCTGGAAACACCATATATTTT.

The chain couples TRBV6-5 to TRBJ1-4; maybe TRBD1 (5 bases). V gave up 7 bases and J gave up 6 bases, with 12 bases separating them. This CDR3 comprises 13 residues. Per the germline V gene, CDR1 is MNHEY and CDR2 is SVGAGI. This chain's CDR3 is CASMRGRDEKLFF. CDR3 in DNA: TGTGCCAGCATGCGGGGGAGAGATGAAAAACTGTTTTTT.

V is TRBV7-2 and J is TRBJ1-1, with no clear D. From germline, CDR1 is SGHTA and CDR2 FQGNSA. The ends were cut back, 1 base at V and 0 bases at J, with 9 bases in the middle. The CDR3 is 15 residues long. CDR3 in DNA: TGTGCCAGCAGCTTAGGAGGCAGAGTGAACACTGAAGCTTTCTTT. Amino acids: CASSLGGRVNTEAFF. The complete variable domain, with remaining parts taken from reference TRBV7-2 and TRBJ1-1, reads GAGVSQSPSNKVTEKGKDVELRCDPISGHTALYWYRQSLGQGLEFLIYFQGNSAPDKSGLPSDRFSAERTGGSVSTLTIQRTQQEDSAVYLCASSLGGRVNTEAFFGQGTRLTVV.

This chain links TRBV10-3 with TRBJ1-2; a possible D gene is TRBD1 (6 bases). CDR3 length: 15 residues. V was trimmed by 8 bases and J by 2 bases, leaving 18 bases between them. Looked up from germline, CDR1 is ENHRY and CDR2 is SYGVKD. The CDR3 sequence: CAIADGQFLNYGYTF. The CDR3 DNA reads as TGTGCCATCGCCGACGGACAGTTCTTAAACTATGGCTACACCTTC.

V usage is TRBV5-1 and J usage is TRBJ2-3, with 10 bases matching TRBD2. Germline lookup yields CDR1 SGHRS and CDR2 YFSETQ. The V gene end was trimmed by 4 bases and the J gene end by 4 bases; junction bases not matched to a gene: 9. The CDR3 runs to 16 residues. The DNA of the CDR3 is TGCGCCAGCAGCGTCGCCGGGACTAGCGTGTCAGATACGCAGTATTTT. Its protein is CASSVAGTSVSDTQYF.

The chain links TRBV29-1 to TRBJ1-5, with D perhaps TRBD1 (5 bases). The CDR3 is 18 residues long. Germline V gene sequence: CDR1 SQVTM, CDR2 ANQGSEA. Trimming shortened V by 0 bases and J by 3 bases, and 21 bases separated the two germline ends. The CDR3 region has the DNA TGCAGCGTTGAAGAATTCGACGGGCAGGGCCATCCCAATCAGCCCCAGCATTTT. Protein sequence: CSVEEFDGQGHPNQPQHF.

J is TRBJ2-7 and V is TRBV2, with D tentatively TRBD1 (6 bases). Trimming pared 6 bases from V and 3 bases from J, leaving 15 bases between. Germline V lookup: CDR1 SNHLY, CDR2 FYNNEI. This CDR3 contains 14 residues. The CDR3 nucleotides read TGTGCCAGCAGACAAACAGGGTTGGGCTACGAGCAGTACTTC. This translates into CASRQTGLGYEQYF.

This clone has only one observation. The rearrangement joins TRBV18 to TRBJ2-1, with 7 bases that match TRBD2. V shed 1 base and J 9 bases; nucleotides not matched to a gene: 12. CDR1 KGHSH and CDR2 LQKENI come from the germline V gene. CDR3 length: 16 residues. CDR3 sequence reads: CASSPRQGAGEGEQFF. The CDR3, as DNA: TGTGCCAGCTCACCACGGCAGGGTGCGGGGGAAGGTGAGCAGTTCTTC.

This chain connects TRBV4-2 to TRBJ1-6, with 9 bases lining up with TRBD1. The germline CDR1 and CDR2 sequences are LGHNA and YNFKEQ. The J segment lost 6 bases and the V segment lost 4 bases, leaving 7 bases of the junction unmatched. The CDR3 extends over 16 amino acids. CDR3 DNA: TGTGCCAGCAGCCGGTCGGACAGGGGACTTAATTCACCCCTCCACTTT. Encoded protein: CASSRSDRGLNSPLHF.

The rearrangement uses TRBV24-1 and TRBJ1-2; 9 nucleotides match TRBD1. The CDR3 is 16 residues long. Per the germline V gene, CDR1 is KGHDR and CDR2 is SFDVKD. Losses at the gene ends were 5 bases for V and 1 base for J; bases not matched to a gene: 7. CDR3 sequence: CATSVQAGQGNYGYTF. The DNA of the CDR3 is TGTGCCACCAGTGTCCAGGCGGGACAGGGTAACTATGGCTACACCTTC.

The gene calls are TRBV11-2 and TRBJ1-1, with 9 nucleotides matching TRBD1. V was pared by 1 base and J by 6 bases, with 6 bases of the junction left unmatched. Germline CDR1 SGHAT, CDR2 FQNNGV. The CDR3 extends over 15 amino acids. The CDR3 DNA follows: TGTGCCAGCAGCTTAGTAACAGGGGGCATATCTGAAGCTTTCTTT. Translating gives CASSLVTGGISEAFF.

The CDR3, as DNA: TGTGCCAGCAGCCCCAAGAGGAGCTCCTACGAGCAGTACTTC. Translated, it gives CASSPKRSSYEQYF. The chain links TRBV7-2 to TRBJ2-7; D ambiguous. Germline V gene lookup returns CDR1 SGHTA and CDR2 FQGNSA. CDR3 length: 14 residues. Trimming took 5 bases from V and 0 from J, leaving 11 bases between them.

This chain joins TRBV11-2 and TRBJ2-1; a possible D gene is TRBD2 (6 bases). The CDR3 is 18 amino acids. Per the germline V gene, CDR1 is SGHAT and CDR2 is FQNNGV. V lost 2 bases and J 5 bases, leaving 22 bases between the germline ends. CDR3 residues: CASSLQALASSYDNEQFF. The CDR3 region has the DNA TGTGCCAGCAGCTTACAGGCCCTAGCGTCAAGTTATGACAATGAGCAGTTCTTC.

The V and J genes are TRBV5-6 and TRBJ1-6, with D perhaps TRBD1 (5 bases). CDR3 length: 14 residues. The germline V and J ends were trimmed by 1 base and 4 bases, with 6 bases remaining between them. CDR1 SGHDT and CDR2 YYEEEE come from the germline V gene. CDR3 nucleotides: TGTGCCAGCAGCTTGACAGGTTATAATTCACCCCTCCACTTT. Encoded protein: CASSLTGYNSPLHF.

The rearrangement uses TRBV7-2 and TRBJ2-1; 9 bases map to TRBD1. This CDR3 is built from 15 residues. The germline CDR1 and CDR2 sequences are SGHTA and FQGNSA. V lost 5 bases to trimming and J lost 2 bases; unmatched junction nucleotides: 4. The CDR3 region is CASSEDRGPYNEQFF. CDR3 bases: TGTGCCAGCAGCGAGGACAGGGGACCCTACAATGAGCAGTTCTTC.

The chain employs TRBV6-6 and TRBJ2-6, with a tentative D call TRBD1 (6 bases). V lost 5 bases, J lost 0 bases, and 14 bases lay in between. Germline CDR1 and CDR2: MNHNY and SVGAGI (reference sequence). The CDR3 runs to 17 residues. The DNA for the CDR3 is TGTGCCAGCAGTCCCGAGGGGGTCCTCTCTGGGGCCAACGTCCTGACTTTC. This gives the protein CASSPEGVLSGANVLTF.

V gene TRBV20-1 combines with J gene TRBJ1-5; TRBD1 is a possible D gene (6 bases). CDR1 DFQATT and CDR2 SNEGSKA come from the germline V gene (reference sequence). The CDR3 is made up of 13 amino acids. V lost 3 bases and J lost 4, with 10 bases in between. Written as DNA, the CDR3 is TGCAGTGCTAGTGGGCAGGGGAATCAGCCCCAGCATTTT. Protein product: CSASGQGNQPQHF.

The V gene is TRBV11-2, the J gene TRBJ2-1, with D uncertain. Germline lookup yields CDR1 SGHAT and CDR2 FQNNGV. Trimming pared 2 bases from V and 5 bases from J, leaving 7 bases between. The CDR3 is made up of 13 amino acids. CDR3 in amino acids: CASSLSINNEQFF. The CDR3 nucleotides are TGTGCCAGCAGCTTATCTATCAACAATGAGCAGTTCTTC.

The chain employs TRBV7-2 and TRBJ1-2; no reliable D call. V lost 4 bases to trimming and J lost 0 bases, with 9 bases between them. This CDR3 comprises 14 residues. Per the germline V gene, CDR1 is SGHTA and CDR2 is FQGNSA. CDR3 in DNA: TGTGCCAGCAGCTCCGGGTTAGCTAACTATGGCTACACCTTC. Amino acid sequence: CASSSGLANYGYTF.